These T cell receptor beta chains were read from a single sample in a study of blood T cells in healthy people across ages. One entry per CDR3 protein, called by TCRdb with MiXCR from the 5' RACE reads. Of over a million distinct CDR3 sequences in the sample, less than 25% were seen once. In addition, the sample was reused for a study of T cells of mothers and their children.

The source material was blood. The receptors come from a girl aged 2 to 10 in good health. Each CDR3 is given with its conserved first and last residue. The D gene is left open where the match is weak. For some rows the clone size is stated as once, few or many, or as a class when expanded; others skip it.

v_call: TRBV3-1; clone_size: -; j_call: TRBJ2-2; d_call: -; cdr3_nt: TGTGCCAGCAGCCAAGAGACAGAGTTTAGCGGGGAGCTGTTTTTT; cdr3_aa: CASSQETEFSGELFF
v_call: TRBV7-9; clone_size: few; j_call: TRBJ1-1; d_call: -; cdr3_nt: TGCGCCAGCAGCGTTGGATTCGGCACTGAAGCTTTCTTT; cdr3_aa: CASSVGFGTEAFF
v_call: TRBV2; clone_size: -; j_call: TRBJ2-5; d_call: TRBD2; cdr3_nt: TGTGCCAGCGGTGGTAAGCGGGGCCAAGAGACCCAGTACTTC; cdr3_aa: CASGGKRGQETQYF
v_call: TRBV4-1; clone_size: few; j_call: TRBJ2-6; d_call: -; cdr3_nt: TGCGCCAGCAGCCAAGCTGCCTCTGGGGCCAACGTCCTGACTTTC; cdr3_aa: CASSQAASGANVLTF
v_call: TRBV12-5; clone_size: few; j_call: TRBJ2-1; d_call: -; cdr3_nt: TGTGCTAGTGGTTTTTCTAGGGGAAGTGAGCAGTTCTTC; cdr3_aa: CASGFSRGSEQFF
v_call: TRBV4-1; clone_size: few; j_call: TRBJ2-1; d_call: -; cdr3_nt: TGCGCCAGCAGCCAAGGTCCCCCTACCCTAGAGGGCCAGCAGTTCTTC; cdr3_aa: CASSQGPPTLEGQQFF
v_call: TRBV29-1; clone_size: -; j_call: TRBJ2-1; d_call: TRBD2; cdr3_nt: TGCAGCGGCGGGACTAGCGGTATTAATGAGCAGTTCTTC; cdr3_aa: CSGGTSGINEQFF
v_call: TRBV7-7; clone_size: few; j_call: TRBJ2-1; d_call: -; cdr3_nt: TGTGCTAGCAGCTTAGGGCCTGCTGGGGATGAGCAGTTCTTC; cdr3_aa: CASSLGPAGDEQFF
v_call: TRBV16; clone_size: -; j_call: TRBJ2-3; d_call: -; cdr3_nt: TGTGCCAGCAGCCAATCGCAACAGACCCCCTTCACAGATACGCAGTATTTT; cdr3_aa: CASSQSQQTPFTDTQYF
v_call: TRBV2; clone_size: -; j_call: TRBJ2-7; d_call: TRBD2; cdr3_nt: TGTGCCAGCAGTGAGGGACTAGCGGGATGGGAGCAGTACTTC; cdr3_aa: CASSEGLAGWEQYF
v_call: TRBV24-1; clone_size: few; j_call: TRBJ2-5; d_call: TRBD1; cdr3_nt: TGTGCCACCAGTGACGGACAGGGGGCTTTCCAAGAGACCCAGTACTTC; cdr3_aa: CATSDGQGAFQETQYF
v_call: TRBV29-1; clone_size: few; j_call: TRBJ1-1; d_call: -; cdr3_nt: TGCAGCCCCTTCAATATAGTCATCGGAGGAGCTTTCTTT; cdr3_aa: CSPFNIVIGGAFF
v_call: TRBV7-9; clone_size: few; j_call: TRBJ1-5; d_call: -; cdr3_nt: TGTGCCAGCAGCTTAGGAAGACCGACAGGCGCAGATCAGCCCCAGCATTTT; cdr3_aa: CASSLGRPTGADQPQHF
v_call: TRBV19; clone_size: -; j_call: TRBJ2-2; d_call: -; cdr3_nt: TGTGCCAGTAAAGGGAGACCGAACACCGGGGAGCTGTTTTTT; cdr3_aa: CASKGRPNTGELFF
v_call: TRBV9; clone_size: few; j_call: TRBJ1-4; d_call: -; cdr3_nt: TGTGCCAGCAGCGTAGTTGCAGGGGTCCGTGAAAAACTGTTTTTT; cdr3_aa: CASSVVAGVREKLFF
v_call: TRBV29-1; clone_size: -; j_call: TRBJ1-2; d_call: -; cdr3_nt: TGCAGCGTTACTGCGGTTCGGGCTAACTATGGCTACACCTTC; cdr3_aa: CSVTAVRANYGYTF